Each of the 17 T cell receptor beta chains below was sequenced from the same sample in a study of blood T cells in healthy people across ages. Sample-barcoded 5' priming and a J-beta primer mix drove a second PCR of roughly 7 to 11 cycles. TCRdb redid the calling of the 5' RACE reads with MiXCR, one entry per CDR3 protein. The sample includes fewer than 2,000,000 distinct CDR3 sequences, about 31% of them seen just once. The specimen sequenced was blood. The receptors were sampled from a woman aged 25-40 years in good health.

CDR3 nucleotide sequence: TGTGCCACCAAACCCCCCAGCCTAGCCGTCTACGAGCAGTACTTC. Protein product: CATKPPSLAVYEQYF. V usage is TRBV28 and J usage is TRBJ2-7; D perhaps matches TRBD2 (5 bases). The germline CDR1 and CDR2 sequences are MDHEN and SYDVKM. V dropped 10 bases and J dropped 3 bases, with 22 bases sitting between them. The CDR3 has 15 residues. Full variable domain (outside the CDR3, taken from reference TRBV28 and TRBJ2-7): DVKVTQSSRYLVKRTGEKVFLECVQDMDHENMFWYRQDPGLGLRLIYFSYDVKMKEKGDIPEGYSVSREKKERFSLILESASTNQTSMYLCATKPPSLAVYEQYFGPGTRLTVT.

The V and J genes are TRBV9 and TRBJ2-3; D gene uncertain. Deletions cut 3 bases from V and 0 bases from J, with 8 bases between. The CDR3 runs to 14 residues. CDR1 is SGDLS and CDR2 is YYNGEE in the germline V gene. The CDR3 nucleotides read TGTGCCAGCAGCGGACGGCAGAGCACAGATACGCAGTATTTT. Translation: CASSGRQSTDTQYF.

V gene TRBV3-1 combines with J gene TRBJ2-1, with 9 bases that match TRBD2. The germline V gene encodes CDR1 LGHDT and CDR2 YNNKEL (reference sequence). This CDR3 region has 14 residues. Trimming took 4 bases from V and 10 from J; bases not matched to a gene: 8. The CDR3 protein is CASSLSLAGVEQFF. The CDR3, as DNA: TGTGCCAGCAGCCTATCATTAGCGGGAGTGGAGCAGTTCTTC.

The rearrangement uses TRBV20-1 and TRBJ2-4; D is possibly TRBD2 (6 bases). The J call may be in error: the DNA end matches TRBJ2-5 better. Per the germline V gene, CDR1 is DFQATT and CDR2 is SNEGSKA (reference sequence). The CDR3 has 15 amino acids. In DNA, the CDR3 is TGCAGTGCTAGTGGGCGCGGGGTGACTCGGGTGACCCAGTACTTC. It is translated as CSASGRGVTRVTQYF.

The chain employs TRBV20-1 and TRBJ1-1; the D gene is possibly TRBD1 (6 bases). Trimming cost V 1 base and J 4 bases, with 13 bases left between them. In germline, CDR1 is DFQATT, CDR2 SNEGSKA (reference sequence). The length of the CDR3 is 14 residues. CDR3 protein: CSARVPGTSTEAFF. In DNA form, the CDR3 reads TGCAGTGCTAGAGTTCCCGGGACATCCACTGAAGCTTTCTTT.

The chain has TRBV20-1 and TRBJ2-3; tentative D call: TRBD2 (8 bases). V dropped 0 bases and J dropped 1 base, with 14 bases sitting between them. Per germline, CDR1 DFQATT and CDR2 SNEGSKA (reference sequence). The CDR3 is 16 amino acids. CDR3 nucleotide sequence: TGCAGTGCTAGAGATCGGGAGGGGGCTGGCACAGATACGCAGTATTTT. Its protein is CSARDREGAGTDTQYF.

The gene calls are TRBV5-6 and TRBJ1-2, with D perhaps TRBD1 (6 bases). The CDR3 has 15 residues. V was shortened by 1 base and J by 0 bases, with 10 bases between the two germline ends. The germline V gene has CDR1 SGHDT and CDR2 YYEEEE. The DNA for the CDR3 is TGTGCCAGCAGCTTGTTTCGGGGGCCTAACTATGGCTACACCTTC. Translating it yields CASSLFRGPNYGYTF.

This chain joins TRBV6-2 or TRBV6-3 and TRBJ2-7; tentative D call: TRBD1 (5 bases). The CDR3 length is 16 residues. CDR1 is MNHEY, CDR2 SVGEGT, per germline. The ends were cut back, 0 bases at V and 4 bases at J, with 16 bases in the middle. DNA of the CDR3: TGTGCCAGCAGTTACTCTTTCGCCAGGGCCTTGTACGAGCAGTACTTC. It codes for CASSYSFARALYEQYF.

This clonotype appeared once. The genes are TRBV30 and TRBJ2-1; D ambiguous. The CDR3 is 15 amino acids. With 0 bases removed from V and 0 bases from J, the gap between germline ends came to 9 bases. Germline CDR1 is GTSNPN and CDR2 is SVGIG (reference sequence). CDR3 sequence (DNA): TGTGCCTGGAGTGTTTCGGCGACCTCCTACAATGAGCAGTTCTTC. As protein: CAWSVSATSYNEQFF.

In this sample, this clonotype turned up once. V and J are TRBV7-2 and TRBJ2-5; 14 positions match TRBD2. This CDR3 spans 18 amino acids. Losses at the gene ends were 4 bases for V and 11 bases for J; bases not matched to a gene: 18. CDR1 SGHTA and CDR2 FQGNSA come from the germline V gene. CDR3 loop: CASSSAGTSGSPYNEQYF. CDR3 in DNA: TGTGCCAGCAGCTCGGCCGGGACTAGCGGGAGCCCCTACAATGAGCAGTACTTC.

The table lists this clonotype with a few counts. The chain joins TRBV4-1 to TRBJ2-7; 9 positions agree with TRBD2. Germline CDR1 is MGHRA and CDR2 is YSYEKL. The CDR3 has 15 amino acids. J lost 2 bases, V lost 2 bases, and 4 bases had no gene match. The CDR3 spells CASSQLAGIPYEQYF. CDR3 nucleotide sequence: TGCGCCAGCAGCCAACTAGCGGGGATTCCCTACGAGCAGTACTTC.

A remark on this clonotype: Relative to the germline gene, one junction end is altered; a read error may explain this. The rearrangement uses TRBV5-1 and TRBJ2-3, with 11 bases identical to TRBD2. The V gene's germline CDR1 is SGHRS and CDR2 YFSETQ. The CDR3 has 16 amino acids. The CDR3 DNA sequence: TGCGTCAGCAGCATGGGACTAGCGGTACCCACAGATACGCAGTATTTT. This codes for CVSSMGLAVPTDTQYF.

The chain carries TRBV5-1 and TRBJ2-3; 12 nucleotides align to TRBD2. V gave up 0 bases and J gave up 2 bases; unmatched junction bases: 10. CDR3 length: 19 residues. Per germline, CDR1 SGHRS and CDR2 YFSETQ. The CDR3 DNA is TGCGCCAGCAGCTTGGATCCTAGCGGGGGGGGGACTTACACAGATACGCAGTATTTT. Translating gives CASSLDPSGGGTYTDTQYF.

The sample holds one count of this clonotype. The chain recombines TRBV21-1 with TRBJ2-3; the table calls TRBD2, which could not be checked here. TRBV21-1 is a pseudogene locus. The CDR3 loop spans 16 amino acids. The CDR3 reads CASSTGDSGHTDTQYF. The CDR3 DNA is TGTGCCAGCAGCACGGGGGATAGCGGCCACACAGATACGCAGTATTTT.

The CDR3 reads CASSVAPEGLNTEAFF. The CDR3 coding sequence is TGTGCCAGCAGCGTAGCCCCGGAAGGGCTGAACACTGAAGCTTTCTTT. The V and J genes are TRBV9 and TRBJ1-1, with no clear D. Deletions cut 0 bases from V and 0 bases from J, with 12 bases between. The germline gives CDR1 SGDLS, CDR2 YYNGEE. The CDR3 sequence is 16 residues long. The variable domain in full, with the rest retrieved from reference TRBV9 and TRBJ1-1, is DSGVTQTPKHLITATGQRVTLRCSPRSGDLSVYWYQQSLDQGLQFLIQYYNGEERAKGNILERFSAQQFPDLHSELNLSSLELGDSALYFCASSVAPEGLNTEAFFGQGTRLTVV.

J is TRBJ2-7 and V is TRBV12-3 or TRBV12-4; 8 bases map to TRBD2. The V and J ends lost 6 bases and 6 bases, in that order; junction bases with no gene match: 16. The CDR3 length is 16 residues. CDR3 nucleotides: TGTGCCAGCAGCCTCTGGGGAGCGGGAGAACGTTCCGAGCAGTACTTC. Amino acid sequence: CASSLWGAGERSEQYF.

The chain uses TRBV5-1 and TRBJ1-1, with 11 bases lining up with TRBD1. This CDR3 comprises 18 residues. Germline CDR1 and CDR2: SGHRS and YFSETQ. After removal of 0 bases from V and 7 bases from J, the junction contained 14 bases not matched to a gene. DNA of the CDR3: TGCGCCAGCAGCTTGGCCGGACAGGGGGCGGTCCCCCAAAATGAAGCTTTCTTT. The encoded protein is CASSLAGQGAVPQNEAFF.